This T cell receptor beta chain was captured in a study of yellow fever vaccine responses in identical twins. Notes on the study in general: The authors reported partly convergent, partly personalized vaccine responses in identical twins.

One entry per CDR3 protein results from TCRdb running MiXCR on the RT-PCR reads. The sample comprises approximately 17,000 distinct CDR3 sequences, nearly 70% of which are singletons, and roughly 2% rests with the top ten. The germline CDR1 and CDR2 sequences are SGHVS and FQNEAQ. The V end was cut by 1 base, the J end by 2 bases, with 9 bases between. The length of the CDR3 is 15 residues. With respect to this clonotype: The antigen is not known.

The receptor was derived from a woman aged 18 to 35 who received the yellow fever vaccine. The sample in question was T cells from blood (PBMCs), unsorted or a sorted subset (not recorded which), obtained before or after yellow fever vaccination (not recorded which). The V call is TRBV7-8, the J call TRBJ1-3; D unresolved. CDR3 region: CASSLVQSTGNTIYF. CDR3 DNA sequence: TGTGCCAGCAGCTTAGTTCAGAGCACTGGAAACACCATATATTTT.